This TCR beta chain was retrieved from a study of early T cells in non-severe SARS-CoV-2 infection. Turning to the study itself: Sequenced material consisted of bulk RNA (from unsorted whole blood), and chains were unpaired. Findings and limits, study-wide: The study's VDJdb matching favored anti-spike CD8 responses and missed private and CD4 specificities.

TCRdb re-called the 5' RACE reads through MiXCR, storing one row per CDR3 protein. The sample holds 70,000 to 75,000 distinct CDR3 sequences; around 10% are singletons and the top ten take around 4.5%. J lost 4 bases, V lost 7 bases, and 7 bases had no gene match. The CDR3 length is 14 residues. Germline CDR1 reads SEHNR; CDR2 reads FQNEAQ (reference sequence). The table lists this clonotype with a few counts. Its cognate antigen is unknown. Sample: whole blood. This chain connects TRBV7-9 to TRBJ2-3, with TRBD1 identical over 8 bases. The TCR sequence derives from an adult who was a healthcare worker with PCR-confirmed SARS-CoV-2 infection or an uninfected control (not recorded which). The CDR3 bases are TGTGCCAGCAACAAGGACAGGGCCCCAGATACGCAGTATTTT. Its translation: CASNKDRAPDTQYF.